One T cell receptor (beta chain) is described in this entry. Its antigen is unidentified. Using its own MiXCR run on the 5' RACE reads, TCRdb lists one record per CDR3 protein. The data contain some 100,000 distinct CDR3 sequences, 5.9% of them seen just once; the ten biggest clones take up around 12%. These data originate in a study of identical twins. Study-wide points: Out-of-frame TCR alpha sharing observed in monozygotic twins exceeded model estimates.

Per the germline V gene, CDR1 is MGHRA and CDR2 is YSYEKL. Trimming cost V 3 bases and J 5 bases, with 10 bases left between them. The CDR3 length is 13 residues. The sequencing sample was made of memory T cells sorted from blood. V and J are TRBV4-1 and TRBJ1-2; D gene ambiguous. The receptor was derived from a woman aged 50 to 60 in good health. CDR3: CASSQGRRYGYTF. CDR3 coding DNA: TGCGCCAGCAGCCAGGGCAGGAGATATGGCTACACCTTC.